This T cell receptor (beta chain) originates from a study of chemoradiotherapy in HPV16-positive cancers. On this clone: As yet, its antigen is unknown.

Generated by immunoSEQ multiplex PCR, the TCRdb table keeps only in-frame clones and is missing some. The sample has about 10,000 clones, roughly two thirds seen once. Samples were taken several times over chemoradiotherapy. Study observations and caveats: Functional assays defining HPV-specific T cells used only a couple of HPV16-positive patients. In HPV16-positive patients, HPV-responsive T-cell expansion tracked better recurrence-free survival. Candidate HPV-specific clones and E7-related TCR motifs grew in tumor during treatment.

The clonotype comes from a human donor with HPV-associated anogenital cancer. Specimen collection occurred from a patient who underwent chemoradiotherapy.

The CDR3: CASSLGAGTQTQYF. The CDR3 DNA reads TGTGCCAGCAGCTTAGGAGCGGGAACCCAGACCCAGTACTTC. This chain uses TRBV7-7 with TRBJ2-5; TRBD2 matches 7 bases. V was clipped by 1 base and J by 6 bases; unmatched bases: 5. CDR1 is SSHAT and CDR2 is FNYEAQ in the germline V gene (reference sequence). The CDR3 has 14 amino acids.